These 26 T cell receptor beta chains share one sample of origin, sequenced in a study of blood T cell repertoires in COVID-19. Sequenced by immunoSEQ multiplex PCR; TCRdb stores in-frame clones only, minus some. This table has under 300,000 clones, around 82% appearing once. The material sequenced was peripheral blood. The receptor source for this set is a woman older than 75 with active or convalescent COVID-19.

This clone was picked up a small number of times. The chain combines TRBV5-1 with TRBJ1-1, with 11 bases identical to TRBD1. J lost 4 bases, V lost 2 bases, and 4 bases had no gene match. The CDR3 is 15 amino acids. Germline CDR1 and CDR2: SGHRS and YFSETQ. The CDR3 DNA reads TGCGCCAGCAGCTTAACAGGACAGGGGGCCACTGAAGCTTTCTTT. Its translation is CASSLTGQGATEAFF.

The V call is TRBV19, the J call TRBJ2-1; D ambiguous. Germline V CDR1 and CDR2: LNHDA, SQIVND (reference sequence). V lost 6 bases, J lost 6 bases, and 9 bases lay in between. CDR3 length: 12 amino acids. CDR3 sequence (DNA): TGTGCCAGTAGCCACAGCTTCAATGAGCAGTTCTTC. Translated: CASSHSFNEQFF.

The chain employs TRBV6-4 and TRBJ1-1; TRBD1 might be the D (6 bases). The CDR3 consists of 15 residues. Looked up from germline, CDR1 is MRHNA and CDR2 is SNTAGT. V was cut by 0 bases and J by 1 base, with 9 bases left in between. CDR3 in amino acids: CASSDSGRGNTEAFF. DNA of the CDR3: TGTGCCAGCAGTGACTCGGGCAGGGGGAACACTGAAGCTTTCTTT.

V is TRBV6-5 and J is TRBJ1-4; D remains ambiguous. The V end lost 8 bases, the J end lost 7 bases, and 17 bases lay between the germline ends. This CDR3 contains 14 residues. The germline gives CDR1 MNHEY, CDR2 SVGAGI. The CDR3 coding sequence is TGTGCCAGCCGGAAACAGCCCGGCCCTGAAAAACTGTTTTTT. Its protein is CASRKQPGPEKLFF.

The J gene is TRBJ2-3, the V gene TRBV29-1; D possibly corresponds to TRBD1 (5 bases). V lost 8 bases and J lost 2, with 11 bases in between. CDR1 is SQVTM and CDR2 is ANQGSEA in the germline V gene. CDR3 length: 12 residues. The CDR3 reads CSQQANTDTQYF. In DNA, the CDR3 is TGCAGCCAACAGGCCAACACAGATACGCAGTATTTT.

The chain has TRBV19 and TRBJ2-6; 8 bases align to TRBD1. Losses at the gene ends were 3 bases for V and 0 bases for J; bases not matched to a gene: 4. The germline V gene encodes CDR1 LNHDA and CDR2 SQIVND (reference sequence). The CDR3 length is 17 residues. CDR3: CASSIGTGGSGANVLTF. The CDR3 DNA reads TGTGCCAGTAGTATCGGAACAGGGGGCTCTGGGGCCAACGTCCTGACTTTC.

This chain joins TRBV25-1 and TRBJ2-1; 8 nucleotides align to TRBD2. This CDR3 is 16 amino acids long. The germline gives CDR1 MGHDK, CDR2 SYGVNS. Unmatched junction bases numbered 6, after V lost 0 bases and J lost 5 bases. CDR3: CASSEYLLAANNEQFF. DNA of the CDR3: TGTGCCAGCAGTGAATATTTACTAGCGGCCAACAATGAGCAGTTCTTC.

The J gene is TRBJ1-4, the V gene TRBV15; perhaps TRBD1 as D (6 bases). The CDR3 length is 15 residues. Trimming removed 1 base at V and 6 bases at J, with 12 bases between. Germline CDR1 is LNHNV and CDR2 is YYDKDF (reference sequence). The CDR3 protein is CATSRGEGDDEKLFF. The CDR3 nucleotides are TGTGCCACCAGCAGAGGTGAGGGGGATGATGAAAAACTGTTTTTT.

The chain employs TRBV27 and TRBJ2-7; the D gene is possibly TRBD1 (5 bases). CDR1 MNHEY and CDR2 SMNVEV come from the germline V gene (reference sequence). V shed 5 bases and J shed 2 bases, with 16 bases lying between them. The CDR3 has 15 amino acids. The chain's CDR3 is CASSAGALGPYEQYF. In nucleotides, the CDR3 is TGTGCCAGCAGTGCTGGGGCACTCGGACCCTACGAGCAGTACTTC.

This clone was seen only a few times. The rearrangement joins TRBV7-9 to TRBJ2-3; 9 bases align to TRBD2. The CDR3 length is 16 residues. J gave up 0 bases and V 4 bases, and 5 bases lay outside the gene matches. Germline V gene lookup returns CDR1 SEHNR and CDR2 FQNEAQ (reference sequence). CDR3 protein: CASSSLTSGSTDTQYF. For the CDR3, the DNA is TGTGCCAGCAGCTCACTTACTAGCGGGAGCACAGATACGCAGTATTTT.

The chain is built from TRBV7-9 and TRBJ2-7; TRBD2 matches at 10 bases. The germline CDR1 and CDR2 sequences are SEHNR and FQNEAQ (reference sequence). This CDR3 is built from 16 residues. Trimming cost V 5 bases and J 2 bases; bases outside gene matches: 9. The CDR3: CASSPGGLAGAYEQYF. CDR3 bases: TGTGCCAGCAGCCCAGGGGGGCTAGCGGGAGCCTACGAGCAGTACTTC.

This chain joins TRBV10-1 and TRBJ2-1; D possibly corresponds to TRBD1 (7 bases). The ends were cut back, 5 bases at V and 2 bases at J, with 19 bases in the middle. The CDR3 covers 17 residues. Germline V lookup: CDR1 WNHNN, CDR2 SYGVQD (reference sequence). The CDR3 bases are TGCGCCAGCAGTAAAACCTTACAGGGGAGGCCCTACAATGAGCAGTTCTTC. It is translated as CASSKTLQGRPYNEQFF.

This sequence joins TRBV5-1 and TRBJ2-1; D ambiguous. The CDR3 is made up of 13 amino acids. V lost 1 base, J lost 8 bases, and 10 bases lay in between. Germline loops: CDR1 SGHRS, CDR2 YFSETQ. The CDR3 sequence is CASSLRLGDEQFF. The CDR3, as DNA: TGCGCCAGCAGCTTGAGGCTTGGAGATGAGCAGTTCTTC.

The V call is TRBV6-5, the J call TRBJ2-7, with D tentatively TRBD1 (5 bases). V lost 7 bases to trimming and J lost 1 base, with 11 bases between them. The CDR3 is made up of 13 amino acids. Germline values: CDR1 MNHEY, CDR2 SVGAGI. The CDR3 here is CASKITGSYEQYF. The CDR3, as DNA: TGTGCCAGCAAGATAACAGGTTCCTACGAGCAGTACTTC.

The CDR3 DNA reads TGTGCCAGCAGCGTCTCTAGGCGTCCGACTCTCAATGAGCAGTTCTTC. Protein sequence: CASSVSRRPTLNEQFF. The gene calls are TRBV9 and TRBJ2-1, with D hard to call. The CDR3 totals 16 residues. Trimming cost V 2 bases and J 6 bases, with 18 bases left between them. The germline gives CDR1 SGDLS, CDR2 YYNGEE. The whole variable domain, remainder taken from reference TRBV9 and TRBJ2-1, is DSGVTQTPKHLITATGQRVTLRCSPRSGDLSVYWYQQSLDQGLQFLIQYYNGEERAKGNILERFSAQQFPDLHSELNLSSLELGDSALYFCASSVSRRPTLNEQFFGPGTRLTVL.

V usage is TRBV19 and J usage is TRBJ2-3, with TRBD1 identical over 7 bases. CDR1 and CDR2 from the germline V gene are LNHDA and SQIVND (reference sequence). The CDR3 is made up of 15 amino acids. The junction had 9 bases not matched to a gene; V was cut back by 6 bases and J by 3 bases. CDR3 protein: CASSDGQVGTDTQYF. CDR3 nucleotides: TGTGCCAGTAGCGATGGACAGGTCGGAACAGATACGCAGTATTTT.

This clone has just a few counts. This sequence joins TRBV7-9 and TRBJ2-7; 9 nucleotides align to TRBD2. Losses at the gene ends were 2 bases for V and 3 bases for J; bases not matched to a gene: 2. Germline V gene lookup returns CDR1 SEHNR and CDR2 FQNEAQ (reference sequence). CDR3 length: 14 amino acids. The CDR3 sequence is CASSLRAGGYEQYF. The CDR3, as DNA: TGTGCCAGCAGCTTAAGAGCGGGGGGCTACGAGCAGTACTTC.

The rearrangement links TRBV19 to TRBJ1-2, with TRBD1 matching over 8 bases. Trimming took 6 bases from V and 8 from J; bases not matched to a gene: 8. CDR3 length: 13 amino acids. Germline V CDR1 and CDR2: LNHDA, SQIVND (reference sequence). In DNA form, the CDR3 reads TGTGCCAGTAGGGGCCCCGACAGGGGAGGCTACACCTTC. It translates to CASRGPDRGGYTF.

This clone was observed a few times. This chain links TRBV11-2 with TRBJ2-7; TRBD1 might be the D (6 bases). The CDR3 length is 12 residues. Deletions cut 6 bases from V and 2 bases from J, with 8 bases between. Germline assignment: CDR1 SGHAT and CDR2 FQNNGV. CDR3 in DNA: TGTGCCAGCAGAGGGGGACCCTACGAGCAGTACTTC. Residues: CASRGGPYEQYF.

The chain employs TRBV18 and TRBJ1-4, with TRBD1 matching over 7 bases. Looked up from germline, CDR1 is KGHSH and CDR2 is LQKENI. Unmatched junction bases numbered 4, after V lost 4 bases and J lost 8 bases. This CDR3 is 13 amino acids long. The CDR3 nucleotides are TGTGCCAGCTCACTAGGGGGCGGCGAAAAACTGTTTTTT. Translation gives CASSLGGGEKLFF.

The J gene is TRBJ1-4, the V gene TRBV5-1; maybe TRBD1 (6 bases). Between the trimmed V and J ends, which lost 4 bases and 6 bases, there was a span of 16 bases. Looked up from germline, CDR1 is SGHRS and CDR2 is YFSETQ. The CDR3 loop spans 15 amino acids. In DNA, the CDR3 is TGCGCCAGCAGCGTACAGGGTGACTTTTATGAAAAACTGTTTTTT. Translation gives CASSVQGDFYEKLFF.

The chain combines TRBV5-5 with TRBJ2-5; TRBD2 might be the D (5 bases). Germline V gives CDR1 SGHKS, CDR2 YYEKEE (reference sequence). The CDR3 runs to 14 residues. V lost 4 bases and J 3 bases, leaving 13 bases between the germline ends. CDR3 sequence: CASSSPDGEETQYF. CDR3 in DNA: TGTGCCAGCAGCAGCCCAGACGGGGAAGAGACCCAGTACTTC.

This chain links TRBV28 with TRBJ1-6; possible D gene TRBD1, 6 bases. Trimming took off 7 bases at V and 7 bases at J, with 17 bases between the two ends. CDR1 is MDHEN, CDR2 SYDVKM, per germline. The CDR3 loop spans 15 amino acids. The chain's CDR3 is CASNPARTVNSPLHF. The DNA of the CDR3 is TGTGCCAGCAACCCGGCAAGGACAGTCAATTCACCCCTCCACTTT.

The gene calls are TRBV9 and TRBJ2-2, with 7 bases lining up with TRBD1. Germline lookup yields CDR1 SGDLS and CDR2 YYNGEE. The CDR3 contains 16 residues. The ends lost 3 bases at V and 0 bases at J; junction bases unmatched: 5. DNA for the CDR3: TGTGCCAGCAGCGCCCCGGGACAGACGAACACCGGGGAGCTGTTTTTT. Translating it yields CASSAPGQTNTGELFF.

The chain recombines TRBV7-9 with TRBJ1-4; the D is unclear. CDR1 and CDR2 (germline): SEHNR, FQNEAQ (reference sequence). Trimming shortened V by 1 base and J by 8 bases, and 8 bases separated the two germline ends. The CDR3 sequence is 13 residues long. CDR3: CASSLDSREKLFF. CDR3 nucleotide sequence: TGTGCCAGCAGCTTAGACTCTCGAGAAAAACTGTTTTTT. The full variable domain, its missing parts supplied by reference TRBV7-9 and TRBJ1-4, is DTGVSQNPRHKITKRGQNVTFRCDPISEHNRLYWYRQTLGQGPEFLTYFQNEAQLEKSRLLSDRFSAERPKGSFSTLEIQRTEQGDSAMYLCASSLDSREKLFFGSGTQLSVL.

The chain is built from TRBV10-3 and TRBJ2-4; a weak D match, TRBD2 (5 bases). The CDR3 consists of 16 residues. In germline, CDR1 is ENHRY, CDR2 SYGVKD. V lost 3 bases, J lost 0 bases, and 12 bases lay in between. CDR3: CAISDSGLLAKNIQYF. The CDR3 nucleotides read TGTGCCATCAGTGATTCCGGACTTCTAGCCAAAAACATTCAGTACTTC.